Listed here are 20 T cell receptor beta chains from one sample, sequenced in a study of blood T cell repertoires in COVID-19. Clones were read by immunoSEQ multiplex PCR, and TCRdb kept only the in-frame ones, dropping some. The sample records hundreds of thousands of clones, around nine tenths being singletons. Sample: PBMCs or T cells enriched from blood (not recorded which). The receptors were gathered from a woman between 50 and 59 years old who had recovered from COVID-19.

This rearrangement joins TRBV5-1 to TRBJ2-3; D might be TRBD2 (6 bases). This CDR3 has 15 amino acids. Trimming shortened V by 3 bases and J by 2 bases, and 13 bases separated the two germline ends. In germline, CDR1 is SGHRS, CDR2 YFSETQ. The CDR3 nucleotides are TGCGCCAGCAGCTCCGCGGGACTTTCCACAGATACGCAGTATTTT. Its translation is CASSSAGLSTDTQYF.

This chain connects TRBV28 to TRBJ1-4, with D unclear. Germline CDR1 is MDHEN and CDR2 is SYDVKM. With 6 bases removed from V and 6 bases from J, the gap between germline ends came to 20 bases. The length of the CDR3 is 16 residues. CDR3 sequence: CASSSPRIGLDEKLFF. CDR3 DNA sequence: TGTGCCAGCAGCTCCCCCAGGATCGGACTGGATGAAAAACTGTTTTTT.

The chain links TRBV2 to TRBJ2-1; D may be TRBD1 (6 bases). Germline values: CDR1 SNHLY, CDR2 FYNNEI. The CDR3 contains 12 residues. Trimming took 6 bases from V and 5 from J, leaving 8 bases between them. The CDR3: CASSWDNNEQFF. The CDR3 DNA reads TGTGCCAGCAGCTGGGACAACAATGAGCAGTTCTTC.

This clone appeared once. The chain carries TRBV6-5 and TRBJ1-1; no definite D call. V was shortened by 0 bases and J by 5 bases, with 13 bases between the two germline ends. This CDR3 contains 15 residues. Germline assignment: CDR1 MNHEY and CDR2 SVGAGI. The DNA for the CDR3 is TGTGCCAGCAGTTACTCGACCGCCGGCGGGACTGAAGCTTTCTTT. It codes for CASSYSTAGGTEAFF.

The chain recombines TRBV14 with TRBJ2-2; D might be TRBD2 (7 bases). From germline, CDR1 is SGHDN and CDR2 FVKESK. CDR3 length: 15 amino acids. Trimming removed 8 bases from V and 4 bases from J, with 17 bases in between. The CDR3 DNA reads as TGTGCCAGCCGAACGGCGGGGGCTAGCACCGGGGAGCTGTTTTTT. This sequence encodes CASRTAGASTGELFF.

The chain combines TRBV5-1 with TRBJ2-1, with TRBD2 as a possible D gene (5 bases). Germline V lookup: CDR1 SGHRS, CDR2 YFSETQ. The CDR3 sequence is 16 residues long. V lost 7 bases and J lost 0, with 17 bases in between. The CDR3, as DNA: TGCGCCAGCCGACCCCGGGGAACTAGCTCCTACAATGAGCAGTTCTTC. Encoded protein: CASRPRGTSSYNEQFF.

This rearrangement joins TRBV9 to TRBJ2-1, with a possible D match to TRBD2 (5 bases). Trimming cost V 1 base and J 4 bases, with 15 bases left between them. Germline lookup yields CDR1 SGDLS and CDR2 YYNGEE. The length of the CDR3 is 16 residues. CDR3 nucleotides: TGTGCCAGCAGCGTATCATCCGGGGTGATGTACAATGAGCAGTTCTTC. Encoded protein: CASSVSSGVMYNEQFF.

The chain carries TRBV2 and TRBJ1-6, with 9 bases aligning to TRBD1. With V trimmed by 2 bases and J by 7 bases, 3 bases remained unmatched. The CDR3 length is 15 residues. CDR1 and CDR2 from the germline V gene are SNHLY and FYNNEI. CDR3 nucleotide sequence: TGTGCCAGCAGTGAAACAGGGGGCTGGAATTCACCCCTCCACTTT. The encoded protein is CASSETGGWNSPLHF. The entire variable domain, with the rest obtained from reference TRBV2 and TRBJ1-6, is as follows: EPEVTQTPSHQVTQMGQEVILRCVPISNHLYFYWYRQILGQKVEFLVSFYNNEISEKSEIFDDQFSVERPDGSNFTLKIRSTKLEDSAMYFCASSETGGWNSPLHFGNGTRLTVT.

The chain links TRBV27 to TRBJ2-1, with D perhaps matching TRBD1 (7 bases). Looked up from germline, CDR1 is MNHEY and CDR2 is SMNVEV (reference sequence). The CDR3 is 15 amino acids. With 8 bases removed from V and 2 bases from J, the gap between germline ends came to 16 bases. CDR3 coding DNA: TGTGCCAGCTCAGGGGGGAGCAGGCCCTACAATGAGCAGTTCTTC. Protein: CASSGGSRPYNEQFF.

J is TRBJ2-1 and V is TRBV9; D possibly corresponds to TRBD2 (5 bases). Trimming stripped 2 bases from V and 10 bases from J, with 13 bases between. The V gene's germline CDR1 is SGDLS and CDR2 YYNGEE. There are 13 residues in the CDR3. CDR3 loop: CASSVDSYREQFF. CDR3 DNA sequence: TGTGCCAGCAGCGTGGACTCCTACCGCGAGCAGTTCTTC. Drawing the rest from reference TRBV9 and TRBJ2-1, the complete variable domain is DSGVTQTPKHLITATGQRVTLRCSPRSGDLSVYWYQQSLDQGLQFLIQYYNGEERAKGNILERFSAQQFPDLHSELNLSSLELGDSALYFCASSVDSYREQFFGPGTRLTVL.

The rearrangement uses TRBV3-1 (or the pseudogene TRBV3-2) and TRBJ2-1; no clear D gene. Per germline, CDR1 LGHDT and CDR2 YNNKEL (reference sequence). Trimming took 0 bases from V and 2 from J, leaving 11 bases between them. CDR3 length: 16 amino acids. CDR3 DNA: TGTGCCAGCAGCCAAGATTCTCGCGGTACCTACAATGAGCAGTTCTTC. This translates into CASSQDSRGTYNEQFF.

CDR3 sequence reads: CASSSSGLAVQETQYF. DNA for the CDR3: TGTGCCAGCAGCTCCTCTGGGCTAGCGGTACAAGAGACCCAGTACTTC. The rearrangement uses TRBV7-9 and TRBJ2-5; the match to TRBD2 covers 7 bases. V dropped 4 bases and J dropped 2; count of bases not matched to a gene: 10. Germline CDR1 reads SEHNR; CDR2 reads FQNEAQ (reference sequence). The length of the CDR3 is 16 residues.

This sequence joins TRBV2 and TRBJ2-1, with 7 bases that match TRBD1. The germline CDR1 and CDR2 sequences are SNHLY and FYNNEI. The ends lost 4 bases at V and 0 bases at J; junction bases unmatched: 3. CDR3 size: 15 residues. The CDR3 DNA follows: TGTGCCAGCAGTGGTCCAGGGGGCTCCTACAATGAGCAGTTCTTC. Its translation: CASSGPGGSYNEQFF.

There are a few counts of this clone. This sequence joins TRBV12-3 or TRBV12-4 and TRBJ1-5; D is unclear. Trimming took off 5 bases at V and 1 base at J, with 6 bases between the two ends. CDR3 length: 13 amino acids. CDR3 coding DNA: TGTGCCAGCAGTCTGACAAGCAATCAGCCCCAGCATTTT. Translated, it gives CASSLTSNQPQHF.

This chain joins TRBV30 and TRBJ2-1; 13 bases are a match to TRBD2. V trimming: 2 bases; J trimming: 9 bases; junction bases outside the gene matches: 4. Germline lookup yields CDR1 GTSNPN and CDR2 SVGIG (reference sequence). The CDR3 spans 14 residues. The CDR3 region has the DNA TGTGCCTGGAGTTTACTAGCGGGAGGGGGTGAGCAGTTCTTC. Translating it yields CAWSLLAGGGEQFF.

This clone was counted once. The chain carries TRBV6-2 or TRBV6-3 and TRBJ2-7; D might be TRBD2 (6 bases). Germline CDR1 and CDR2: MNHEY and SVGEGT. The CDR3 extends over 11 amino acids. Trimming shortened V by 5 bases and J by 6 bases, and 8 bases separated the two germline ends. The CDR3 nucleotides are TGTGCCAGCAGTGGAGGGTTCGAGCAGTACTTC. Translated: CASSGGFEQYF.

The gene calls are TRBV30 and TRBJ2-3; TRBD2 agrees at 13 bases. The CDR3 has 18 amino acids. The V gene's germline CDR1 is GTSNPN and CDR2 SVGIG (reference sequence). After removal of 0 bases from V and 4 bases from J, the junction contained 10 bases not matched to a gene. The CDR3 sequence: CAWSVLGLAGVPPDTQYF. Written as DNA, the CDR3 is TGTGCCTGGAGTGTACTTGGACTAGCGGGAGTTCCCCCAGATACGCAGTATTTT.

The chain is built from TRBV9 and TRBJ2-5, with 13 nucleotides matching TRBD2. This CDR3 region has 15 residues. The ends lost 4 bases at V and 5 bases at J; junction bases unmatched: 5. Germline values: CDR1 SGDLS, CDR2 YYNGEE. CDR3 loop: CASSPRLAGGETQYF. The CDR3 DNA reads TGTGCCAGCAGCCCCCGACTAGCGGGAGGCGAGACCCAGTACTTC.

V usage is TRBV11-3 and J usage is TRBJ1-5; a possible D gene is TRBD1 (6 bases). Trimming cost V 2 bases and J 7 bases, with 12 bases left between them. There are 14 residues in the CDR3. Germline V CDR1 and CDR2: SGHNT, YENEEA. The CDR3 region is CASSLRTEYQPQHF. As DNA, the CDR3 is TGTGCCAGCAGCTTAAGGACAGAGTACCAGCCCCAGCATTTT.

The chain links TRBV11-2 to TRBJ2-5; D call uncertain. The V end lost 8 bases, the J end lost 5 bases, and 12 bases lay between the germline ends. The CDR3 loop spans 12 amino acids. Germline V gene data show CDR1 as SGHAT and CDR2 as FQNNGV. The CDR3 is CASGQVLETQYF. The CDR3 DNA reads TGTGCCAGCGGCCAGGTGTTGGAGACCCAGTACTTC.